The 8 T cell receptor beta chains below were found in one sample sequenced in a study of siplizumab effects on memory and regulatory T cells. The assay was immunoSEQ multiplex PCR, and TCRdb's table has in-frame clones only and misses some. The sample consists of over 80,000 clones, roughly 94% of them appearing once. Sequencing input: non-Treg CD4+ T cells sorted from blood. The receptors come from a human donor in good health.

The rearrangement uses TRBV10-3 and TRBJ1-1, with TRBD1 as a possible D gene (6 bases). The CDR3 contains 12 residues. Trimming left V 3 bases short and J 4 bases short, with 6 bases between. From germline, CDR1 is ENHRY and CDR2 SYGVKD. The CDR3 DNA is TGTGCCATCAGTGACAGGGGCACTGAAGCTTTCTTT. Its protein product is CAISDRGTEAFF.

CDR3 sequence (DNA): TGTGCCAGCAGCCGAGGGAACGAGGGTACGCAGTATTTT. Translating gives CASSRGNEGTQYF. The chain links TRBV7-3 to TRBJ2-3; D might be TRBD2 (5 bases). The CDR3 is made up of 13 amino acids. CDR1 and CDR2 from the germline V gene are SGHTA and FQGTGA. The V end was cut by 5 bases, the J end by 8 bases, with 14 bases between.

This rearrangement joins TRBV12-2 to TRBJ2-1; TRBD2, the table's D call, lacks a check against the DNA. TRBV12-2 is a recognized pseudogene. This CDR3 has 15 amino acids. The CDR3: CASRLAGVKYNEQFF. The CDR3 DNA reads TGTGCAAGTCGCTTAGCGGGAGTAAAATACAATGAGCAGTTCTTC.

V gene TRBV29-1 combines with J gene TRBJ1-2, with TRBD1 matching 9 bases. CDR1 SQVTM and CDR2 ANQGSEA come from the germline V gene. V was clipped by 7 bases and J by 3 bases; unmatched bases: 6. The CDR3 runs 13 residues. CDR3 residues: CSGRTGVDYGYTF. As DNA, the CDR3 is TGCAGCGGAAGGACAGGGGTCGACTATGGCTACACCTTC. Using reference TRBV29-1 and TRBJ1-2 for the parts outside the CDR3, the full variable domain is SAVISQKPSRDICQRGTSLTIQCQVDSQVTMMFWYRQQPGQSLTLIATANQGSEATYESGFVIDKFPISRPNLTFSTLTVSNMSPEDSSIYLCSGRTGVDYGYTFGSGTRLTVV.

This clone has only a few counts. The chain employs TRBV9 and TRBJ2-7, with 10 bases identical to TRBD1. V trimming: 3 bases; J trimming: 5 bases; junction bases outside the gene matches: 5. Germline V gene sequence: CDR1 SGDLS, CDR2 YYNGEE. This CDR3 has 14 amino acids. The CDR3 bases are TGTGCCAGCAGCGCGACAGGGGGCTTCGACGAGCAGTACTTC. The encoded protein is CASSATGGFDEQYF. The entire variable domain, with the rest obtained from reference TRBV9 and TRBJ2-7, is as follows: DSGVTQTPKHLITATGQRVTLRCSPRSGDLSVYWYQQSLDQGLQFLIQYYNGEERAKGNILERFSAQQFPDLHSELNLSSLELGDSALYFCASSATGGFDEQYFGPGTRLTVT.

The chain couples TRBV1 to TRBJ1-2; the table gives TRBD1 as D, unverified against the DNA. TRBV1 is tagged as a pseudogene. There are 16 residues in the CDR3. The CDR3 loop reads CTSSQTQGLTNYGYTF. The CDR3, as DNA: TGCACCAGCAGCCAAACACAGGGGCTTACTAACTATGGCTACACCTTC.

The V call is TRBV25-1, the J call TRBJ1-2; D call uncertain. V lost 1 base and J lost 8, with 8 bases in between. The germline CDR1 and CDR2 sequences are MGHDK and SYGVNS. The CDR3 is 12 residues long. The CDR3 DNA follows: TGTGCCAGCAGTGAATGGGCAAGAGGCTACACCTTC. Translation: CASSEWARGYTF.

The chain links TRBV7-8 to TRBJ2-7, with D perhaps matching TRBD2 (5 bases). The V end was cut by 1 base, the J end by 3 bases, with 13 bases between. This CDR3 region has 15 residues. Germline values: CDR1 SGHVS, CDR2 FQNEAQ. The CDR3 DNA sequence: TGTGCCAGCAGCTTAGTCGGGGTAGGGAGCTACGAGCAGTACTTC. Translated, it gives CASSLVGVGSYEQYF.